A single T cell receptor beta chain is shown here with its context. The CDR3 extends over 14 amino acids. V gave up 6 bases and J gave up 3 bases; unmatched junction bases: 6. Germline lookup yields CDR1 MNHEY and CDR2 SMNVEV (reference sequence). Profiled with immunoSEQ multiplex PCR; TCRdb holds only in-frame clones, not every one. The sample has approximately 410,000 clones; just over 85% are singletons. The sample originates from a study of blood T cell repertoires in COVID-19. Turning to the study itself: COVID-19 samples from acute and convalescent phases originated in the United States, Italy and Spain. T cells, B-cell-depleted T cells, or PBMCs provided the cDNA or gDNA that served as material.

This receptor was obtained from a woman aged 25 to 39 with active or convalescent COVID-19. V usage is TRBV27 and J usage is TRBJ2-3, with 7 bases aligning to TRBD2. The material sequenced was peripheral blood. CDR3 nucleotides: TGTGCCAGCAGACCCGTGGGAGGGACAGATACGCAGTATTTT. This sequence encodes CASRPVGGTDTQYF.